What follows are 15 T cell receptor beta chains derived from one specimen sequenced in a study of multiple sclerosis patients with progressive multifocal leukoencephalopathy. The time point is: about 13 months of natalizumab therapy. The data were produced by immunoSEQ multiplex PCR, yet TCRdb's version contains in-frame clones alone and is incomplete. The table shows fewer than 35,000 clones, with about 90% occurring only once. The sequences come from PBMCs, collected from a patient treated with natalizumab. These receptors were taken from a human donor with multiple sclerosis.

V is TRBV2 and J is TRBJ1-6; TRBD1 might be the D (5 bases). Germline V CDR1 and CDR2: SNHLY, FYNNEI. Trimming pared 6 bases from V and 9 bases from J, leaving 15 bases between. CDR3 length equals 14 residues. The CDR3 protein is CASSAQGQTSPLHF. The CDR3 coding sequence is TGTGCCAGCAGCGCTCAGGGTCAGACTTCACCCCTCCACTTT. The full variable domain, in which reference TRBV2 and TRBJ1-6 provide the parts outside the CDR3, is EPEVTQTPSHQVTQMGQEVILRCVPISNHLYFYWYRQILGQKVEFLVSFYNNEISEKSEIFDDQFSVERPDGSNFTLKIRSTKLEDSAMYFCASSAQGQTSPLHFGNGTRLTVT.

The chain is built from TRBV14 and TRBJ1-1; TRBD1 is a possible D gene (5 bases). The germline V gene has CDR1 SGHDN and CDR2 FVKESK. The germline V and J ends were trimmed by 4 bases and 6 bases, with 18 bases remaining between them. CDR3 length: 15 residues. In DNA, the CDR3 is TGTGCCAGCAGCCCTTCCTCCGCAGGGAGGTCTGAAGCTTTCTTT. Translated, it gives CASSPSSAGRSEAFF.

The rearrangement joins TRBV4-2 to TRBJ2-2; TRBD1 aligns across 9 bases. The CDR3 runs 16 residues. V was pared by 0 bases and J by 7 bases, with 6 bases of the junction left unmatched. Germline CDR1 reads LGHNA; CDR2 reads YNFKEQ. The chain's CDR3 is CASSQEWGQGVGELFF. Written as DNA, the CDR3 is TGTGCCAGCAGCCAAGAGTGGGGACAGGGTGTCGGGGAGCTGTTTTTT.

The V call is TRBV27, the J call TRBJ1-6; the match to TRBD1 covers 7 bases. CDR1 is MNHEY, CDR2 SMNVEV, per germline (reference sequence). This CDR3 spans 15 amino acids. Trimming took 6 bases from V and 4 from J; bases not matched to a gene: 6. CDR3 nucleotides: TGTGCCAGCAGCTTCCAGGGGGGTTATAATTCACCCCTCCACTTT. Its protein product is CASSFQGGYNSPLHF.

This clone showed up just once. The chain has TRBV28 and TRBJ2-4; TRBD1 matches at 7 bases. Germline V CDR1 and CDR2: MDHEN, SYDVKM. Losses at the gene ends were 9 bases for V and 0 bases for J; bases not matched to a gene: 8. The CDR3 extends over 15 amino acids. CDR3 amino acids: CASRGTARAKNIQYF. CDR3 nucleotides: TGTGCCAGTAGGGGGACAGCCCGAGCCAAAAACATTCAGTACTTC.

The chain recombines TRBV7-3 with TRBJ2-3; D is undetermined. Trimming stripped 5 bases from V and 1 base from J, with 10 bases between. CDR1 is SGHTA, CDR2 FQGTGA, per germline. The CDR3 runs 14 residues. The CDR3 here is CASSETDGTDTQYF. CDR3 nucleotide sequence: TGTGCCAGCAGCGAGACTGACGGCACAGATACGCAGTATTTT.

Here the CDR3 DNA reads TGTGCCAGCAGTGAATACCTGAGCGACACTGAAGCTTTCTTT. This codes for CASSEYLSDTEAFF. V and J are TRBV6-1 and TRBJ1-1; D ambiguous. Germline CDR1 reads MNHNS; CDR2 reads SASEGT. With 2 bases removed from V and 3 bases from J, the gap between germline ends came to 10 bases. The CDR3 totals 14 residues.

The V call is TRBV7-9, the J call TRBJ1-1; no clear D. V lost 6 bases to trimming and J lost 8 bases, with 13 bases between them. The CDR3 totals 12 residues. The germline V gene encodes CDR1 SEHNR and CDR2 FQNEAQ (reference sequence). CDR3 nucleotides: TGTGCCAGCAGTTTGGGCTGGGAAGAAGCTTTCTTT. It yields the protein CASSLGWEEAFF.

This chain uses TRBV9 with TRBJ1-6; D uncertain. V lost 0 bases and J lost 10, with 17 bases in between. CDR1 and CDR2 (germline): SGDLS, YYNGEE. The CDR3 totals 16 residues. CDR3 in DNA: TGTGCCAGCAGCGTAGAGGCAGTCCCTGGGATCTCACCCCTCCACTTT. This codes for CASSVEAVPGISPLHF.

This chain joins TRBV4-3 and TRBJ2-7; weak D call: TRBD1 (5 bases). The CDR3 totals 15 residues. The V gene lost 2 bases and the J gene lost 3 bases, with 14 bases spanning the gap. Germline-derived CDR1 and CDR2 are LGHNA and YSLEER. The CDR3, as DNA: TGCGCCAGCAGCCAAACACAGGACCGGGTCTACGAGCAGTACTTC. This codes for CASSQTQDRVYEQYF.

The V call is TRBV18, the J call TRBJ1-2; D not certain. The CDR3 extends over 15 amino acids. The germline V gene encodes CDR1 KGHSH and CDR2 LQKENI. The V end was cut by 1 base, the J end by 0 bases, with 9 bases between. Written as DNA, the CDR3 is TGTGCCAGCTCACCACGCGCCAGCTCTAACTATGGCTACACCTTC. Translating gives CASSPRASSNYGYTF.

This chain uses TRBV19 with TRBJ1-4; D is unresolved. Per germline, CDR1 LNHDA and CDR2 SQIVND (reference sequence). The ends were cut back, 3 bases at V and 5 bases at J, with 19 bases in the middle. CDR3 length: 17 residues. The CDR3: CASSIARPFTLNEKLFF. Here the CDR3 DNA reads TGTGCCAGTAGTATCGCCCGCCCATTTACCCTAAATGAAAAACTGTTTTTT.

The chain carries TRBV6-5 and TRBJ1-1; 9 nucleotides agree with TRBD1. The V segment lost 0 bases and the J segment 2 bases; nucleotides outside the gene matches: 1. The germline V gene encodes CDR1 MNHEY and CDR2 SVGAGI. The CDR3 loop spans 15 amino acids. CDR3 in amino acids: CASSYSGQGNTEAFF. The CDR3 nucleotides are TGTGCCAGCAGTTACTCGGGACAGGGCAACACTGAAGCTTTCTTT.

V usage is TRBV7-2 and J usage is TRBJ2-5; 7 bases are a match to TRBD1. V gave up 0 bases and J gave up 3 bases; unmatched junction bases: 1. Germline CDR1 SGHTA, CDR2 FQGNSA. The CDR3 spans 14 residues. CDR3 in DNA: TGTGCCAGCAGCTTAGCGACAGGGAAAGAGACCCAGTACTTC. Its protein product is CASSLATGKETQYF.

In DNA form, the CDR3 reads TGTGCCAGCAGCTCGACAGGAGAAGCTTTCTTT. It is translated as CASSSTGEAFF. The gene calls are TRBV7-9 and TRBJ1-1; a possible D gene is TRBD1 (6 bases). Trimming cost V 4 bases and J 8 bases, with 8 bases left between them. The V gene's germline CDR1 is SEHNR and CDR2 FQNEAQ (reference sequence). This CDR3 is built from 11 residues. Combining the CDR3 with reference TRBV7-9 and TRBJ1-1 gives the whole variable domain DTGVSQNPRHKITKRGQNVTFRCDPISEHNRLYWYRQTLGQGPEFLTYFQNEAQLEKSRLLSDRFSAERPKGSFSTLEIQRTEQGDSAMYLCASSSTGEAFFGQGTRLTVV.